These T cell receptor beta chains were read from a single sample in a study of blood T cell repertoires in COVID-19. Sequenced by immunoSEQ multiplex PCR; TCRdb stores in-frame clones only, minus some. The table lists about 350,000 clones, around 91% of them singletons. Sequencing used peripheral blood. The receptors shown here come from a woman under 30 who had recovered from COVID-19. The CDR3 runs from the conserved cysteine through the conserved F or W. Each record gives: J gene, V gene, clone size, D gene, CDR3 DNA, CDR3 protein. The D gene is left open where the match is weak. Clone sizes are given selectively: once, few, many, or a class where the clone is expanded.

TRBJ2-4	TRBV4-3	.	TRBD2	TGCGCCAGCAGCCAAGATCGGGGGGGCTCCAAAAACATTCAGTACTTC	CASSQDRGGSKNIQYF
TRBJ2-5	TRBV5-1	once	.	TGCGCCAGCAGCTTGGGCAGCCAGCCAGGGGCTGAGACCCAGTACTTC	CASSLGSQPGAETQYF
TRBJ2-1	TRBV9	.	TRBD2	TGTGCCAGCAGCGTAGACCTAGCGGGAGGGTACAATGAGCAGTTCTTC	CASSVDLAGGYNEQFF
TRBJ1-4	TRBV13	.	.	TGTGCCAGCAGCTCTAGGAGGCCAGTACCTAATGAAAAACTGTTTTTT	CASSSRRPVPNEKLFF
TRBJ1-6	TRBV30	.	.	TGTGCCTGGAGTGTAGAGGTCTCCTATAATTCACCCCTCCACTTT	CAWSVEVSYNSPLHF
TRBJ1-4	TRBV12-3/TRBV12-4	.	.	TGTGCCAGCAGCTTTGCAACTAATGAAAAACTGTTTTTT	CASSFATNEKLFF
TRBJ1-1	TRBV7-9	few	.	TGTGCCAGCAGCTTAGGCGTCGCGGTGAGGGCGATGGACACTGAAGCTTTCTTT	CASSLGVAVRAMDTEAFF
TRBJ2-1	TRBV3-1/TRBV3-2	.	TRBD1	TGTGCCAGCAGCCGCCGGTCCGGGACAGTCTACAATGAGCAGTTCTTC	CASSRRSGTVYNEQFF
TRBJ1-2	TRBV18	once	.	TGTGCCAGCTCGCAACTAACAGGGTTGAGGGACTATGGCTACACCTTC	CASSQLTGLRDYGYTF
TRBJ2-5	TRBV5-1	many	TRBD1	TGCGCCAGCAGCCTCCGGACAGGAGAAGAGACCCAGTACTTC	CASSLRTGEETQYF
TRBJ1-4	TRBV21-1	.	.	TGTGCCAGCAGCAAAACAAATGAAAAACTGTTTTTT	CASSKTNEKLFF
TRBJ1-2	TRBV29-1	.	.	TGCAGCGTTGAAAATGGGGGCAATGGCTACACCTTC	CSVENGGNGYTF
TRBJ1-2	TRBV14	once	TRBD1	TGTGCCAGCAGCCAAATACCTCAAAACTGGGACAGAGACTATGGCTACACCTTC	CASSQIPQNWDRDYGYTF
TRBJ2-5	TRBV5-1	.	.	TGCGCCAGCAGCCTCGAGGGTAACCAAGAGACCCAGTACTTC	CASSLEGNQETQYF
TRBJ2-2	TRBV3-1/TRBV3-2	.	TRBD1	TGTGCCAGCAGCCAAGGAGGGGGCGCCACCGGGGAGCTGTTTTTT	CASSQGGGATGELFF
TRBJ1-5	TRBV6-5	.	.	TGTGCCAGCAGTTACCCAGGACAGCTGAATCAGCCCCAGCATTTT	CASSYPGQLNQPQHF